This T cell receptor beta chain was observed in a study of T cell repertoires in cytomegalovirus infection. This clonotype has only a few counts. Antigen unknown. TCRdb ran MiXCR on the reads and lists one entry per CDR3 protein. The table has about 120,000 distinct CDR3 sequences, around 9.1% seen once. This sequence originates from a human donor in good health (CMV status not recorded). Some clones in this sample may be carry-over from other donors' samples. Input material: PBMCs, sequenced either directly or after in vitro stimulation (not recorded which).

The CDR3 spells CASSPLTGVAGDNEQFF. In nucleotides, the CDR3 is TGTGCCAGCTCACCACTAACGGGAGTAGCAGGGGACAATGAGCAGTTCTTC. The J gene is TRBJ2-1, the V gene TRBV18, with D perhaps being TRBD1 or TRBD2 (6 bases each). Deletions cut 1 base from V and 5 bases from J, with 18 bases between. CDR3 length: 17 amino acids. In germline, CDR1 is KGHSH, CDR2 LQKENI.